This is a list of T cell receptor beta chains from one sample in a study of blood T cells in healthy people across ages. TCRdb processed the 5' RACE reads anew with MiXCR; each CDR3 protein has one entry. The data contain around 800,000 distinct CDR3 sequences, roughly 50% of them singletons. Sequencing used blood. The origin of the receptors is a man at least 80 years old in good health. CDR3s include the opening cysteine and the closing phenylalanine or tryptophan. The order of the fields is CDR3 protein, CDR3 DNA, D gene, V gene, J gene, clone size. D genes are given only for firm matches. The size field is filled for only some rows; it gives once, few, many or a size class.

CDR3 protein: CSVEDPGESYEQYF
CDR3 DNA: TGCAGCGTTGAAGACCCCGGAGAATCCTACGAGCAGTACTTC
D gene: NA
V gene: TRBV29-1
J gene: TRBJ2-7
clone size: NA

CDR3 protein: CASQGPEGTQYF
CDR3 DNA: TGTGCCAGCCAAGGGCCTGAGGGGACCCAGTACTTC
D gene: NA
V gene: TRBV6-5
J gene: TRBJ2-5
clone size: NA

CDR3 protein: CASSVGPGGVTDTQYF
CDR3 DNA: TGTGCCAGCAGCGTAGGGCCGGGAGGGGTCACAGATACGCAGTATTTT
D gene: TRBD2
V gene: TRBV9
J gene: TRBJ2-3
clone size: once

CDR3 protein: CASSTRTGGNTEAFF
CDR3 DNA: TGTGCCAGCAGCACGCGGACAGGGGGCAACACTGAAGCTTTCTTT
D gene: TRBD1
V gene: TRBV7-2
J gene: TRBJ1-1
clone size: NA

CDR3 protein: CSASGLAGVSYEQYF
CDR3 DNA: TGCAGTGCTAGTGGACTAGCGGGCGTCTCCTACGAGCAGTACTTC
D gene: TRBD2
V gene: TRBV20-1
J gene: TRBJ2-7
clone size: NA

CDR3 protein: CASSQKHRGNSPLHF
CDR3 DNA: TGTGCCAGCAGCCAGAAACACAGGGGAAATTCACCCCTCCACTTT
D gene: TRBD1
V gene: TRBV4-2
J gene: TRBJ1-6
clone size: NA

CDR3 protein: CASSVGTGPAWEQFF
CDR3 DNA: TGTGCCAGCAGCGTAGGGACAGGCCCAGCGTGGGAGCAGTTCTTC
D gene: TRBD1
V gene: TRBV9
J gene: TRBJ2-1
clone size: NA

CDR3 protein: CASSLSSQGPEYF
CDR3 DNA: TGTGCCAGCAGTTTATCTTCCCAGGGGCCCGAGTACTTC
D gene: NA
V gene: TRBV27
J gene: TRBJ2-4
clone size: few

CDR3 protein: CASSDRWRSSYNEQFF
CDR3 DNA: TGTGCCAGCAGCGATCGATGGCGGAGCTCCTACAATGAGCAGTTCTTC
D gene: NA
V gene: TRBV7-2
J gene: TRBJ2-1
clone size: NA

CDR3 protein: CASSTSGPSYEQYF
CDR3 DNA: TGTGCCAGCAGTACTAGCGGTCCCTCCTACGAGCAGTACTTC
D gene: TRBD2
V gene: TRBV28
J gene: TRBJ2-7
clone size: NA

CDR3 protein: CASSWGRYNEQFF
CDR3 DNA: TGTGCCAGCAGCTGGGGGAGGTACAATGAGCAGTTCTTC
D gene: NA
V gene: TRBV5-8
J gene: TRBJ2-1
clone size: NA

CDR3 protein: CASSYSAGGAGTQYF
CDR3 DNA: TGTGCCAGCAGTTACTCCGCAGGGGGCGCCGGGACCCAGTACTTC
D gene: TRBD1
V gene: TRBV6-6
J gene: TRBJ2-5
clone size: NA

CDR3 protein: CASSYGADQETQYF
CDR3 DNA: TGTGCCAGCAGTTACGGTGCCGATCAAGAGACCCAGTACTTC
D gene: NA
V gene: TRBV6-2/TRBV6-3
J gene: TRBJ2-5
clone size: NA

CDR3 protein: CASSRTAASTDTQYF
CDR3 DNA: TGTGCCAGCAGCAGGACTGCCGCTAGCACAGATACGCAGTATTTT
D gene: NA
V gene: TRBV9
J gene: TRBJ2-3
clone size: few

CDR3 protein: CASSPGLAGITGELFF
CDR3 DNA: TGTGCCAGCAGCCCCGGACTAGCGGGAATCACCGGGGAGCTGTTTTTT
D gene: TRBD2
V gene: TRBV9
J gene: TRBJ2-2
clone size: NA

CDR3 protein: CASSLRDRANYGYTF
CDR3 DNA: TGTGCCAGCTCATTACGGGACAGAGCTAACTATGGCTACACCTTC
D gene: TRBD1
V gene: TRBV18
J gene: TRBJ1-2
clone size: few

CDR3 protein: CASSPHSSGSGGEQFF
CDR3 DNA: TGTGCCAGCAGCCCCCACTCTAGCGGGAGTGGTGGTGAGCAGTTCTTC
D gene: TRBD2
V gene: TRBV7-2
J gene: TRBJ2-1
clone size: few

CDR3 protein: CSAPLREGPYEQYF
CDR3 DNA: TGCAGTGCCCCCTTGCGGGAGGGACCCTACGAGCAGTACTTC
D gene: TRBD2
V gene: TRBV20-1
J gene: TRBJ2-7
clone size: NA

CDR3 protein: CASSTGRQNIQYF
CDR3 DNA: TGTGCCAGCTCCACCGGGAGACAAAACATTCAGTACTTC
D gene: NA
V gene: TRBV3-1
J gene: TRBJ2-4
clone size: once